This T cell receptor beta chain originates from a study of radiotherapy plus CTLA-4 blockade in lung cancer. Across the whole study: Overall, around 18% of patients showed an objective response, while 31% attained disease control.

General observations from the study: Together with interferon-beta, which increased in serum after radiation, early dynamic changes in blood T cell clones were reportedly the best predictors of response. Radiotherapy plus ipilimumab was followed by expansion in blood of tumor-derived TCR clones.

The CDR3 is 13 residues long. V was cut by 0 bases and J by 6 bases, with 8 bases left in between. Germline-derived CDR1 and CDR2 are MNHEY and SVGAGI. CTLA-4 blockade using ipilimumab, together with focal radiation, was received by patients with chemo-refractory metastatic non-small-cell lung cancer. Details on this clone: Its cognate antigen is unknown.

Sequenced by immunoSEQ multiplex PCR; TCRdb stores in-frame clones only, minus some. The data contain about 45,000 clones, 65% to 85% of them singletons. Sequenced here: peripheral blood, sampled from a patient treated with radiotherapy plus ipilimumab. The clonotype was recovered from a human donor with non-small cell lung cancer who had stable disease on radiotherapy plus ipilimumab. V gene TRBV6-5 combines with J gene TRBJ1-1; D is perhaps TRBD1 (5 bases). The CDR3 reads CASSYSWGSEAFF. CDR3 DNA sequence: TGTGCCAGCAGTTACTCTTGGGGGTCTGAAGCTTTCTTT.